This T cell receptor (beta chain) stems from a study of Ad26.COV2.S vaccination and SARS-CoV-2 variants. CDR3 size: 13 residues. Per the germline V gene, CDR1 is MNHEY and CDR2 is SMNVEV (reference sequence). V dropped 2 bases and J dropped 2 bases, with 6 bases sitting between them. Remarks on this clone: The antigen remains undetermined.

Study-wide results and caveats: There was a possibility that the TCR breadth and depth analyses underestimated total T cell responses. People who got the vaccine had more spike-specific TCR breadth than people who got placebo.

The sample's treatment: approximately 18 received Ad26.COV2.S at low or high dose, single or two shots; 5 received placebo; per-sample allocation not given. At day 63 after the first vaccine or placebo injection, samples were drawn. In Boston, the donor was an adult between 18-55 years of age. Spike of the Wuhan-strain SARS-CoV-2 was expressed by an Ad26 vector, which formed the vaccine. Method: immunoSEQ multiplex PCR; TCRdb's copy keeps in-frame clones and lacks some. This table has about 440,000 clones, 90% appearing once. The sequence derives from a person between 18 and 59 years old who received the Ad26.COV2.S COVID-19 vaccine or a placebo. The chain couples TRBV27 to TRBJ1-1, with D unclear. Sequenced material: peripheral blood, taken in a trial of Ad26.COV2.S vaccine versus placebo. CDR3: CASSLDVNTEAFF. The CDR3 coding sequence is TGTGCCAGCAGTTTAGACGTTAACACTGAAGCTTTCTTT.